The rows below give T cell receptor beta chains drawn from one sample of a study of PD-L1 blockade in urothelial cancer. The table came from immunoSEQ multiplex PCR; TCRdb's copy has only in-frame clones and leaves some out. The sample has some 20,000 clones, around 88% seen once; the top ten hold around 3.4%. The sample consisted of PBMCs, taken around atezolizumab (anti-PD-L1) treatment. These receptors were collected from a man over 45 with urothelial cancer. Each CDR3 is given with its conserved first and last residue. The order of the fields is J gene, V gene, clone size, D gene, CDR3 protein, CDR3 DNA. D genes are given only for firm matches. Clone size is given for some rows only: seen once, a few or many times, or a class if the clone is expanded.

J gene: TRBJ1-1; V gene: TRBV10-3; clone size: NA; D gene: NA; CDR3 protein: CAIRGLPGGDTEAFF; CDR3 DNA: TGTGCCATCAGGGGCCTACCCGGAGGTGACACTGAAGCTTTCTTT
J gene: TRBJ2-7; V gene: TRBV5-6; clone size: NA; D gene: NA; CDR3 protein: CASSLGTRGPYEQYF; CDR3 DNA: TGTGCCAGCAGCTTGGGCACAAGGGGCCCCTACGAGCAGTACTTC
J gene: TRBJ2-7; V gene: TRBV7-8; clone size: NA; D gene: NA; CDR3 protein: CASLGLSERAYEQYF; CDR3 DNA: TGTGCCAGCCTGGGACTCTCCGAAAGGGCCTACGAGCAGTACTTC
J gene: TRBJ2-7; V gene: TRBV19; clone size: NA; D gene: NA; CDR3 protein: CASSTGRGVAYEQYF; CDR3 DNA: TGTGCCAGTAGCACAGGGAGAGGGGTTGCCTACGAGCAGTACTTC
J gene: TRBJ2-7; V gene: TRBV10-3; clone size: NA; D gene: TRBD1; CDR3 protein: CAIGTGGYEQYF; CDR3 DNA: TGTGCCATCGGGACAGGGGGTTACGAGCAGTACTTC
J gene: TRBJ2-2; V gene: TRBV12-2; clone size: NA; D gene: NA; CDR3 protein: CASRLDPGTGGKGRTGELFF; CDR3 DNA: TGTGCAAGTCGCTTAGATCCGGGGACAGGGGGCAAAGGGCGGACCGGGGAGCTGTTTTTT
J gene: TRBJ2-4; V gene: TRBV11-2; clone size: NA; D gene: NA; CDR3 protein: CASSSRLAKNIQYF; CDR3 DNA: TGTGCCAGCAGCTCTCGTCTAGCCAAAAACATTCAGTACTTC
J gene: TRBJ2-5; V gene: TRBV18; clone size: NA; D gene: TRBD1; CDR3 protein: CASSPGQGLNKKETQYF; CDR3 DNA: TGTGCCAGCTCACCGGGACAGGGGTTAAACAAAAAAGAGACCCAGTACTTC
J gene: TRBJ1-1; V gene: TRBV7-9; clone size: NA; D gene: NA; CDR3 protein: CASSLGGRSNTEAFF; CDR3 DNA: TGTGCCAGCAGCTTAGGAGGGAGATCGAACACTGAAGCTTTCTTT
J gene: TRBJ2-3; V gene: TRBV30; clone size: NA; D gene: NA; CDR3 protein: CACLLGDTQYF; CDR3 DNA: TGTGCCTGTCTACTCGGGGATACGCAGTATTTT
J gene: TRBJ2-7; V gene: TRBV7-7; clone size: NA; D gene: NA; CDR3 protein: CASSLGEGYEQYF; CDR3 DNA: TGTGCCAGCAGCTTAGGCGAGGGCTACGAGCAGTACTTC
J gene: TRBJ2-1; V gene: TRBV11-3; clone size: NA; D gene: TRBD1; CDR3 protein: CASSLPALKGGSSYNEQFF; CDR3 DNA: TGTGCCAGCAGCTTACCCGCCCTAAAAGGGGGCAGCTCCTACAATGAGCAGTTCTTC
J gene: TRBJ2-1; V gene: TRBV5-4; clone size: NA; D gene: TRBD2; CDR3 protein: CASSSGVLSGGLYNEQFF; CDR3 DNA: TGTGCCAGCAGCAGCGGGGTGTTGAGCGGGGGACTATACAATGAGCAGTTCTTC
J gene: TRBJ2-2; V gene: TRBV7-9; clone size: NA; D gene: NA; CDR3 protein: CARAAGMNTGELFF; CDR3 DNA: TGTGCCAGGGCCGCGGGGATGAACACCGGGGAGCTGTTTTTT
J gene: TRBJ2-3; V gene: TRBV19; clone size: NA; D gene: NA; CDR3 protein: CASGPRASGTDTQYF; CDR3 DNA: TGTGCCAGTGGCCCCAGGGCTTCTGGCACAGATACGCAGTATTTT
J gene: TRBJ1-4; V gene: TRBV27; clone size: once; D gene: NA; CDR3 protein: CASSTGSSSEKLFF; CDR3 DNA: TGTGCCAGCAGCACAGGGTCCTCTTCTGAAAAACTGTTTTTT
J gene: TRBJ2-7; V gene: TRBV10-3; clone size: NA; D gene: NA; CDR3 protein: CAISDELVGTYGEQYF; CDR3 DNA: TGTGCCATCAGTGATGAACTAGTGGGAACCTACGGGGAGCAGTACTTC
J gene: TRBJ2-7; V gene: TRBV5-4; clone size: NA; D gene: TRBD1; CDR3 protein: CASSLGRDRGGSEQYF; CDR3 DNA: TGTGCCAGCAGCTTGGGACGGGACAGGGGAGGTTCGGAGCAGTACTTC
J gene: TRBJ2-3; V gene: TRBV11-2; clone size: NA; D gene: NA; CDR3 protein: CASSLPPTPGLGGTDTQYF; CDR3 DNA: TGTGCCAGCAGCTTACCCCCCACCCCCGGACTAGGGGGGACAGATACGCAGTATTTT
J gene: TRBJ2-1; V gene: TRBV5-1; clone size: NA; D gene: TRBD2; CDR3 protein: CASSLRLAGGLTYLYNEQFF; CDR3 DNA: TGCGCCAGCAGCTTACGACTAGCGGGGGGTCTCACATACCTCTACAATGAGCAGTTCTTC
J gene: TRBJ1-3; V gene: TRBV11-2; clone size: NA; D gene: NA; CDR3 protein: CASSGGLVSGNTIYF; CDR3 DNA: TGTGCCAGCAGCGGCGGACTCGTCTCTGGAAACACCATATATTTT
J gene: TRBJ1-6; V gene: TRBV27; clone size: NA; D gene: TRBD1; CDR3 protein: CASSTQGLNSPLHF; CDR3 DNA: TGTGCCAGCAGTACACAGGGGTTGAATTCACCCCTCCACTTT
J gene: TRBJ1-1; V gene: TRBV5-1; clone size: NA; D gene: NA; CDR3 protein: CASNLIRTVNTEAFF; CDR3 DNA: TGCGCCAGCAACTTAATAAGGACAGTGAACACTGAAGCTTTCTTT
J gene: TRBJ2-3; V gene: TRBV18; clone size: once; D gene: NA; CDR3 protein: CASSPLRTDTQYF; CDR3 DNA: TGTGCCAGCTCACCACTCCGGACAGATACGCAGTATTTT
J gene: TRBJ2-2; V gene: TRBV30; clone size: NA; D gene: NA; CDR3 protein: CAWSGPTNTGELFF; CDR3 DNA: TGTGCCTGGAGCGGTCCCACGAACACCGGGGAGCTGTTTTTT
J gene: TRBJ1-4; V gene: TRBV30; clone size: NA; D gene: NA; CDR3 protein: CACAGATNEKLFF; CDR3 DNA: TGTGCCTGCGCGGGGGCAACTAATGAAAAACTGTTTTTT
J gene: TRBJ2-2; V gene: TRBV9; clone size: NA; D gene: TRBD2; CDR3 protein: CASSVTPSGRDTGELFF; CDR3 DNA: TGTGCCAGCAGCGTAACCCCTAGCGGGAGGGACACCGGGGAGCTGTTTTTT
J gene: TRBJ2-2; V gene: TRBV7-8; clone size: NA; D gene: TRBD2; CDR3 protein: CASSLLPTSTANTGELFF; CDR3 DNA: TGTGCCAGCAGCCTATTACCGACTAGCACAGCGAACACCGGGGAGCTGTTTTTT
J gene: TRBJ1-5; V gene: TRBV19; clone size: NA; D gene: NA; CDR3 protein: CASTADNQPQHF; CDR3 DNA: TGTGCCAGTACCGCAGATAATCAGCCCCAGCATTTT